One and the same sample provided the 20 T cell receptor beta chains below, sequenced in a study of T cell repertoires in cytomegalovirus infection. TCRdb fed the reads into MiXCR, producing one record per CDR3 protein. The sample shows approximately 1,000,000 distinct CDR3 sequences, around a third of them seen only once. These TCRs are of unknown antigen specificity. Specimen: cultured CD8+ T cells from PBMCs, collected from culture after CMV antigen stimulation. The receptors originated from a human donor in good health (CMV status not recorded). Some clones in this sample may be carry-over from other donors' samples.

As regards this clonotype: At one end the junction does not follow the germline gene, possibly because of a read error. This chain joins TRBV4-3 and TRBJ2-2; the D is unclear. The CDR3 extends over 14 amino acids. The germline CDR1 and CDR2 sequences are LGHNA and YSLEER. As DNA, the CDR3 is TGCGCCAGCAGCCAAGATGGGAACGCCGGGGAGCTGTTTTTT. Protein product: CASSQDGNAGELFF.

This chain connects TRBV15 to TRBJ2-1; 8 bases align to TRBD1. Trimming at V came to 1 base and at J to 3 bases, leaving 8 bases not matched to a gene. The CDR3 is 17 residues long. Germline CDR1 and CDR2: LNHNV and YYDKDF (reference sequence). In nucleotides, the CDR3 is TGTGCCACCAGCAGAGGTCCGGGACAGGAGAACTACAATGAGCAGTTCTTC. This sequence encodes CATSRGPGQENYNEQFF.

As for this clonotype: This could be a read error, since a much larger clone is one nucleotide away. The chain recombines TRBV27 with TRBJ1-5; possibly TRBD1 for D (5 bases). Trimming pared 5 bases from V and 1 base from J, leaving 21 bases between. Germline values: CDR1 MNHEY, CDR2 SMNVEV (reference sequence). The CDR3 extends over 18 amino acids. CDR3 in amino acids: CASSHDMGTGISNQPQHF. The DNA of the CDR3 is TGTGCCAGCAGTCACGACATGGGGACGGGGATAAGCAATCAGCCCCAGCATTTT.

The chain uses TRBV2 and TRBJ1-1; no definite D call. The CDR3 extends over 11 amino acids. V shed 8 bases and J shed 4 bases, with 8 bases lying between them. In germline, CDR1 is SNHLY, CDR2 FYNNEI. CDR3 in DNA: TGTGCCAGCGTCGTTGGCACTGAAGCTTTCTTT. Translated, it gives CASVVGTEAFF. The whole variable domain, filled in from reference TRBV2 and TRBJ1-1, reads EPEVTQTPSHQVTQMGQEVILRCVPISNHLYFYWYRQILGQKVEFLVSFYNNEISEKSEIFDDQFSVERPDGSNFTLKIRSTKLEDSAMYFCASVVGTEAFFGQGTRLTVV.

The gene calls are TRBV7-3 and TRBJ1-2, with 7 nucleotides matching TRBD1. CDR1 and CDR2 (germline): SGHTA, FQGTGA. The CDR3 runs to 16 residues. With 0 bases clipped from V and 10 bases from J, the junction kept 14 bases outside the gene matches. CDR3 region: CASSLTALQGVDDYTF. CDR3 DNA sequence: TGTGCCAGCAGCTTAACGGCGCTCCAGGGGGTCGATGACTACACCTTC.

V is TRBV14 and J is TRBJ2-5; 12 nucleotides agree with TRBD2. The CDR3 has 16 residues. Germline V CDR1 and CDR2: SGHDN, FVKESK. V lost 0 bases to trimming and J lost 3 bases; unmatched junction nucleotides: 2. The CDR3 loop is CASSQDWTSGEETQYF. CDR3 DNA sequence: TGTGCCAGCAGCCAAGACTGGACTAGCGGGGAAGAGACCCAGTACTTC.

The gene calls are TRBV20-1 and TRBJ2-6, with 10 bases matching TRBD1. Trimming cost V 4 bases and J 0 bases; bases outside gene matches: 6. CDR1 and CDR2 (germline): DFQATT, SNEGSKA (reference sequence). The CDR3 sequence is 17 residues long. This CDR3 is CSAKDRGASSGANVLTF. The CDR3 DNA reads TGCAGTGCTAAGGACAGGGGGGCCTCCTCTGGGGCCAACGTCCTGACTTTC.

V is TRBV5-1 and J is TRBJ2-2; D gene uncertain. Trimming stripped 4 bases from V and 1 base from J, with 8 bases between. The CDR3 totals 14 residues. The germline V gene has CDR1 SGHRS and CDR2 YFSETQ. The CDR3 loop reads CASSVWVNTGELFF. The CDR3 DNA reads as TGCGCCAGCAGCGTCTGGGTGAACACCGGGGAGCTGTTTTTT.

The sample holds a few counts of this clonotype. V gene TRBV28 combines with J gene TRBJ1-4; possible D gene TRBD1, 6 bases. The length of the CDR3 is 15 residues. The V end was cut by 4 bases, the J end by 8 bases, with 17 bases between. CDR1 and CDR2 from the germline V gene are MDHEN and SYDVKM. CDR3 loop: CASSSSGEANEKLFF. CDR3 coding DNA: TGTGCCAGCAGTTCCTCAGGGGAGGCGAACGAAAAACTGTTTTTT.

At least ten counts were recorded for this clonotype. The V call is TRBV6-1, the J call TRBJ1-5, with 9 bases lining up with TRBD1. Trimming at V came to 6 bases and at J to 5 bases, leaving 5 bases not matched to a gene. The CDR3 spans 14 residues. Germline V gene lookup returns CDR1 MNHNS and CDR2 SASEGT. DNA of the CDR3: TGTGCCAGCAGCCCACAGGGGGCGTATCAGCCCCAGCATTTT. Translated: CASSPQGAYQPQHF.

V is TRBV25-1 and J is TRBJ2-3; 7 bases line up with TRBD2. There are 11 residues in the CDR3. Germline assignment: CDR1 MGHDK and CDR2 SYGVNS. V gave up 6 bases and J gave up 10 bases; unmatched junction bases: 4. Here the CDR3 DNA reads TGTGCCAGCAGCCCTAGCGGTGCGCAGTATTTT. Translation: CASSPSGAQYF.

This chain joins TRBV4-2 and TRBJ1-4, with D tentatively TRBD1 (6 bases). Germline lookup yields CDR1 LGHNA and CDR2 YNFKEQ. The germline V and J ends were trimmed by 0 bases and 8 bases, with 13 bases remaining between them. CDR3 length: 15 amino acids. The CDR3 spells CASSQDRTVDEKLFF. The CDR3 bases are TGTGCCAGCAGCCAAGATAGGACAGTCGACGAAAAACTGTTTTTT.

The rearrangement joins TRBV5-6 to TRBJ1-2; a weak D match, TRBD1 (5 bases). The ends were cut back, 0 bases at V and 6 bases at J, with 6 bases in the middle. Germline lookup yields CDR1 SGHDT and CDR2 YYEEEE. CDR3 size: 12 residues. CDR3 DNA: TGTGCCAGCAGCTTGGCAGGGCATGGCTACACCTTC. This gives the protein CASSLAGHGYTF. The whole variable domain, filled in from reference TRBV5-6 and TRBJ1-2, reads DAGVTQSPTHLIKTRGQQVTLRCSPKSGHDTVSWYQQALGQGPQFIFQYYEEEERQRGNFPDRFSGHQFPNYSSELNVNALLLGDSALYLCASSLAGHGYTFGSGTRLTVV.

This clonotype has at least ten counts. This rearrangement joins TRBV10-3 to TRBJ1-3, with 7 bases fitting TRBD1. V shed 8 bases and J 0 bases; nucleotides not matched to a gene: 7. The CDR3 sequence is 15 residues long. Germline lookup yields CDR1 ENHRY and CDR2 SYGVKD. The CDR3 region has the DNA TGTGCCATCCGACAGGGACACCGCTCTGGAAACACCATATATTTT. Protein product: CAIRQGHRSGNTIYF.

The J gene is TRBJ1-2, the V gene TRBV20-1; 12 bases are shared with TRBD1. CDR3 length equals 17 residues. The ends lost 2 bases at V and 4 bases at J; junction bases unmatched: 11. In germline, CDR1 is DFQATT, CDR2 SNEGSKA (reference sequence). The CDR3 reads CSARLGTGGLRGYGYTF. The CDR3 coding sequence is TGCAGTGCTAGACTTGGGACAGGGGGCTTGAGGGGCTATGGCTACACCTTC.

At least ten counts were recorded for this clonotype. This sequence joins TRBV7-2 and TRBJ2-3; 7 positions agree with TRBD1. Per the germline V gene, CDR1 is SGHTA and CDR2 is FQGNSA. The CDR3 runs 16 residues. Trimming cost V 5 bases and J 0 bases; bases outside gene matches: 8. This CDR3 is CASSRTGAGSTDTQYF. DNA for the CDR3: TGTGCCAGCAGCCGTACAGGGGCAGGGAGCACAGATACGCAGTATTTT.

The V and J genes are TRBV19 and TRBJ2-3, with 7 bases aligning to TRBD1. V lost 6 bases, J lost 0 bases, and 9 bases stayed unmatched. This CDR3 is built from 16 residues. Germline V gene lookup returns CDR1 LNHDA and CDR2 SQIVND (reference sequence). The CDR3 DNA follows: TGTGCCAGTAGAAACTCCGGGACAGTGAGCACAGATACGCAGTATTTT. This sequence encodes CASRNSGTVSTDTQYF.

The V gene is TRBV6-1, the J gene TRBJ1-2; D is uncertain. The germline gives CDR1 MNHNS, CDR2 SASEGT. The V end lost 2 bases, the J end lost 6 bases, and 10 bases lay between the germline ends. The CDR3 consists of 13 residues. The CDR3 DNA follows: TGTGCCAGCAGTGAAAGGCAGCACGATGGCTACACCTTC. It yields the protein CASSERQHDGYTF.

This clonotype turned up a few times. The CDR3 loop reads CASSAPDRYQQYF. CDR3 sequence (DNA): TGTGCCAGCAGCGCCCCAGACAGGTATCAGCAGTATTTT. The chain is built from TRBV9 and TRBJ2-3, with D perhaps TRBD1 (6 bases). The CDR3 runs to 13 residues. The germline CDR1 and CDR2 sequences are SGDLS and YYNGEE. V was shortened by 3 bases and J by 11 bases, with 16 bases between the two germline ends. Based on the CDR3 plus reference TRBV9 and TRBJ2-3, the full variable domain is DSGVTQTPKHLITATGQRVTLRCSPRSGDLSVYWYQQSLDQGLQFLIQYYNGEERAKGNILERFSAQQFPDLHSELNLSSLELGDSALYFCASSAPDRYQQYFGPGTRLTVL.

V is TRBV28 and J is TRBJ1-2; D ambiguous. This CDR3 is 13 amino acids long. Germline V gene data show CDR1 as MDHEN and CDR2 as SYDVKM. V was shortened by 7 bases and J by 4 bases, with 13 bases between the two germline ends. The CDR3 sequence is CASNLDGSYGYTF. In nucleotides, the CDR3 is TGTGCCAGCAACCTAGACGGCAGCTATGGCTACACCTTC.